This TCR beta chain was captured in a study of cytomegalovirus exposure and HLA in healthy donors. Use of 60 Vbeta and 13 Jbeta primers characterized the PCR. TCRdb keeps only in-frame clones here, not all; method: immunoSEQ multiplex PCR. Here the sample table reports fewer than 150,000 clones. The CDR3 consists of 15 residues. Looked up from germline, CDR1 is LGHNA and CDR2 is YSLEER. V was cut by 1 base and J by 4 bases, with 12 bases left in between. With respect to this clone: What it binds is unknown.

General observations from the study: Cytomegalovirus-associated TCR beta chains were listed, numbering 164. Presence/absence results assume similar sequencing depth per donor, which may not hold.

This receptor was obtained from a man aged 40-49 years in good health and CMV-seronegative. The sample was PBMCs. J is TRBJ2-3 and V is TRBV4-3, with D maybe TRBD2 (5 bases). The CDR3 here is CASSQGLREADTQYF. The CDR3 DNA follows: TGCGCCAGCAGCCAAGGCCTCCGGGAAGCAGATACGCAGTATTTT.